This entry concerns a single T cell receptor (beta chain). Antigen specificity is unknown. There are 14 residues in the CDR3. The germline V gene encodes CDR1 SGHTA and CDR2 FQGTGA. Trimming took 4 bases from V and 7 from J; bases not matched to a gene: 6. It was with a sample-barcoded 5' primer and a J-beta primer mix that a second PCR of roughly 7 to 12 cycles was run. A tag from a template-switch adaptor with 12 random nucleotides marked each cDNA molecule. All samples gave at least 3 million CDR3-containing paired-end reads. TCRdb called the 5' RACE reads again in MiXCR, with one record for every CDR3 protein. This sample carries 850,000 to 1,000,000 distinct CDR3 sequences, 51% of them seen once, and the ten largest clones take 20% to 25%. This sample was included in a study of blood T cells in healthy people across ages. Study-level findings and limits: Roughly linear declines in TCR beta diversity per million T cells occurred with age.

Sequencing input: blood. The receptor was derived from a woman aged 55-69 years in good health. The rearrangement links TRBV7-3 to TRBJ1-1, with 10 bases fitting TRBD1. The CDR3 loop is CASSSTGTGVEAFF. The CDR3 DNA reads TGTGCCAGCAGCTCCACCGGGACAGGGGTTGAAGCTTTCTTT.